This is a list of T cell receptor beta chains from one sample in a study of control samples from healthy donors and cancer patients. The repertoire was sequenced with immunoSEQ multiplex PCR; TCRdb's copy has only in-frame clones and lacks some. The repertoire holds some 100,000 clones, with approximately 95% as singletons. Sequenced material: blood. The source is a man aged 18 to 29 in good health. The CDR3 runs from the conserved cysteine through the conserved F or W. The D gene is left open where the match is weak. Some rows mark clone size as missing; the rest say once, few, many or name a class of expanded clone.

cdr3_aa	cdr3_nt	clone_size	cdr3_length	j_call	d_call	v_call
CASSHPAGGPNDSPLHF	TGTGCCAGCAGCCATCCAGCGGGAGGGCCGAACGATTCACCCCTCCACTTT	-	17	TRBJ1-6	-	TRBV7-2
CASSVGASGDQPQHF	TGTGCCAGCAGCGTAGGTGCGTCCGGGGATCAGCCCCAGCATTTT	-	15	TRBJ1-5	-	TRBV9
CASARRDLNTEAFF	TGTGCCTCGGCAAGGAGGGACTTGAACACTGAAGCTTTCTTT	-	14	TRBJ1-1	-	TRBV30
CASSWTEGNTEAFF	TGTGCCAGCAGTTGGACGGAGGGGAACACTGAAGCTTTCTTT	once	14	TRBJ1-1	-	TRBV27
CASAQNTEAFF	TGTGCCAGTGCACAGAACACTGAAGCTTTCTTT	once	11	TRBJ1-1	-	TRBV19
CASSSFIGGPFYEQYF	TGCGCCAGCAGCTCTTTTATCGGGGGCCCCTTCTACGAGCAGTACTTC	-	16	TRBJ2-7	-	TRBV5-1
CASSWDPGVPNTEAFF	TGTGCCAGCAGTTGGGACCCAGGGGTCCCGAACACTGAAGCTTTCTTT	-	16	TRBJ1-1	-	TRBV6-2/TRBV6-3
CASSTDRLNTEAFF	TGTGCCAGTAGTACCGACAGATTGAACACTGAAGCTTTCTTT	-	14	TRBJ1-1	-	TRBV19
CASSLGLTVFGNQPQHF	TGTGCCAGCAGCTTAGGTCTGACAGTTTTTGGTAATCAGCCCCAGCATTTT	-	17	TRBJ1-5	-	TRBV7-8
CASSVAGELAQYF	TGTGCCAGCAGCGTAGCGGGAGAGTTAGCGCAGTATTTT	-	13	TRBJ2-3	TRBD2	TRBV6-6
CASSYWVDSVGELFF	TGTGCCAGCAGTTACTGGGTAGACTCGGTCGGGGAGCTGTTTTTT	-	15	TRBJ2-2	-	TRBV6-5
CASSPVDIPGVFF	TGTGCCAGCAGCCCCGTTGACATTCCCGGGGTGTTTTTT	-	13	TRBJ1-4	-	TRBV11-2
CASSVLPQGTSNEQYF	TGTGCCAGCAGTGTTTTGCCCCAGGGGACAAGCAACGAGCAGTACTTC	-	16	TRBJ2-7	-	TRBV2
CASSAPLGYGDYGYTF	TGTGCCAGCAGCGCCCCTTTGGGGTATGGAGACTATGGCTACACCTTC	-	16	TRBJ1-2	-	TRBV7-9
CASSLGKRGLSTGELFF	TGTGCCAGCAGCTTAGGAAAACGGGGACTTAGCACCGGGGAGCTGTTTTTT	-	17	TRBJ2-2	-	TRBV7-8
CASSNTGVSLETQYF	TGTGCCAGCAGTAATACAGGGGTATCCCTGGAGACCCAGTACTTC	-	15	TRBJ2-5	TRBD1	TRBV6-2/TRBV6-3
CASSQGGIRADEQFF	TGTGCCAGCAGCCAAGGTGGGATCCGGGCCGATGAGCAGTTCTTC	-	15	TRBJ2-1	-	TRBV3-1/TRBV3-2